The source of this T cell receptor (beta chain) is a study of T cell changes during pregnancy in multiple sclerosis. Assay: immunoSEQ multiplex PCR; the TCRdb copy retains only in-frame clones and omits some. This table has 50,000 to 65,000 clones, 70% to 90% appearing once. Specimen: CD4+ T cells from peripheral blood mononuclear cells, collected in the third trimester of pregnancy. The TCR sequence derives from a female donor with multiple sclerosis, enrolled in a pregnancy study.

CDR3 nucleotides: TGCGCCAGCAGCTTGGGTTTGCTAGGGGTTAATTCACCCCTCCACTTT. The encoded protein is CASSLGLLGVNSPLHF. The chain employs TRBV5-1 and TRBJ1-6; D is possibly TRBD1 (5 bases). The CDR3 has 16 amino acids. V lost 0 bases to trimming and J lost 6 bases, with 13 bases between them. Germline V CDR1 and CDR2: SGHRS, YFSETQ.